Listed below are T cell receptor beta chains from one sample, sequenced in a study of blood T cells in healthy people across ages. TCRdb reprocessed the 5' RACE reads via MiXCR and lists one record per CDR3 protein. The sample has over a million distinct CDR3 sequences; 40% to 45% are singletons. Material for sequencing was blood. Every receptor here comes from an older woman in good health. Both conserved end residues are part of each CDR3. The D gene is left open where the match is weak. Size tells how often a clone was seen (once, few, many) or the class of an expanded clone, and some rows leave it out.

size	V	J	D	DNA	CDR3
.	TRBV7-2	TRBJ2-3	.	TGTGCCAGCAGCTTCCCACGCCGACCAGATACGCAGTATTTT	CASSFPRRPDTQYF
.	TRBV5-1	TRBJ2-1	TRBD2	TGCGCCAGCAGCTCCACTCCAGGACTAGCGGGGAATGAGCAGTTCTTC	CASSSTPGLAGNEQFF
few	TRBV7-2	TRBJ2-3	.	TGTGCCAGCAGCCTGGACTCATATACGCAGTATTTT	CASSLDSYTQYF
.	TRBV13	TRBJ2-3	.	TGTGCCAGCAGCCACCGGGGTGGGGCAGAGGGATCAGCTACGCAGTATTTT	CASSHRGGAEGSATQYF
few	TRBV9	TRBJ2-1	.	TGTGCCAGCAGCGTAGGTGCTTGGAGTGCGGGGAATGAGCAGTTCTTC	CASSVGAWSAGNEQFF
few	TRBV4-1	TRBJ1-4	.	TGCGCCAGCAGCCAGCTGAGAGGTGAAAAACTGTTTTTT	CASSQLRGEKLFF
few	TRBV30	TRBJ1-1	.	TGTGCCTGGAGTGTGAAAGGGGGTTCCGGTGAAGCTTTCTTT	CAWSVKGGSGEAFF
.	TRBV19	TRBJ2-7	TRBD1	TGTGCCAGTAGTATACAAGCAGGGGGCTACGAGCAGTACTTC	CASSIQAGGYEQYF
.	TRBV20-1	TRBJ2-1	.	TGCAGTGCTAGGATCGGCGGGTACAATGAGCAGTTCTTC	CSARIGGYNEQFF
.	TRBV27	TRBJ2-2	.	TGTGCCAGCCGTTATGGCGGGGAGCTGTTTTTT	CASRYGGELFF
.	TRBV5-1	TRBJ2-2	TRBD2	TGCGCCAGCAGCTTGGCCCCTAGCGGGAATACCGGGGAGCTGTTTTTT	CASSLAPSGNTGELFF
.	TRBV6-5	TRBJ1-1	TRBD1	TGTGCCAGCAGAGCCGGGACAGGGTACACTGAAGCTTTCTTT	CASRAGTGYTEAFF
.	TRBV30	TRBJ2-7	.	TGTGCCTGGAGCAGGGGAACGTACGAGCAGTACTTC	CAWSRGTYEQYF
.	TRBV7-9	TRBJ2-5	.	TGTGCCAGCAGCTCCGACAGTGGACAAGAGACCCAGTACTTC	CASSSDSGQETQYF
.	TRBV20-1	TRBJ2-5	.	TGCAGTGCTAGTGGGGCCCCCTTACAAGAGACCCAGTACTTC	CSASGAPLQETQYF
.	TRBV6-5	TRBJ2-7	.	TGTGCCAGCAGTTACACGAGCGAGACCTACGAGCAGTACTTC	CASSYTSETYEQYF
.	TRBV27	TRBJ2-3	TRBD1	TGTGCCAGCAGTTTTTACAGGGGTTCTAGCACAGATACGCAGTATTTT	CASSFYRGSSTDTQYF
few	TRBV6-1	TRBJ2-3	TRBD2	TGTGCCAGCTCCCCTAGCGGGAACACAGATACGCAGTATTTT	CASSPSGNTDTQYF
.	TRBV12-3/TRBV12-4	TRBJ1-2	.	TGTGCCAGCAGCGTCGGGACTGTCTATGGCTACACCTTC	CASSVGTVYGYTF
.	TRBV6-1	TRBJ2-1	.	TGTGCCAGCACTTGGAACAATGAGCAGTTCTTC	CASTWNNEQFF
once	TRBV20-1	TRBJ2-3	TRBD2	TGCAGTGCTTTTGGACTAGCGGGAGGAGGAGATACGCAGTATTTT	CSAFGLAGGGDTQYF
once	TRBV20-1	TRBJ1-4	.	TGCAGTGCTAGCAACAACAGGAATGAAAAACTGTTTTTT	CSASNNRNEKLFF
.	TRBV4-2	TRBJ2-2	.	TGTGCCAGCAGCCAAGATTTTGGGACATCGGGCTACACCGGGGAGCTGTTTTTT	CASSQDFGTSGYTGELFF
.	TRBV14	TRBJ2-1	TRBD1	TGTGCCAGCAGCCAAACAGGGGGCTTAAACAATGAGCAGTTCTTC	CASSQTGGLNNEQFF
.	TRBV12-3/TRBV12-4	TRBJ1-2	TRBD1	TGTGCCAGCACCTCGACAGGGAACTATGGCTACACCTTC	CASTSTGNYGYTF
.	TRBV11-3	TRBJ2-3	TRBD1	TGTGCCAGCAGCTTAAGAGGACAGGGGATTAACACAGATACGCAGTATTTT	CASSLRGQGINTDTQYF
once	TRBV4-1	TRBJ1-4	TRBD1	TGCGCCAGCAGCCAGGCCGGGACAGGGAATGAAAAACTGTTTTTT	CASSQAGTGNEKLFF
few	TRBV7-6	TRBJ2-3	.	TGTGCCAGCAGCTTTACGGGAATTACCACAGATACGCAGTATTTT	CASSFTGITTDTQYF
.	TRBV20-1	TRBJ1-5	TRBD1	TGCAGTGCTCCACAGGGGGCCTTCAATCAGCCCCAGCATTTT	CSAPQGAFNQPQHF